The 19 T cell receptor beta chains reported below all come from one sample, sequenced in a study of spatial heterogeneity in lung cancer. The time point here: sample taken at primary tumor resection. TCRdb analysed the 5' RACE reads with MiXCR anew, one entry per CDR3 protein. The sample carries 20,000 to 25,000 distinct CDR3 sequences, about 5.8% recorded once. The sequencing used PBMCs, collected at surgery. These receptors were obtained from a male donor with early-stage non-small cell lung cancer.

In its sample, this clonotype was seen many times. This sequence joins TRBV19 and TRBJ2-2, with D possibly called TRBD1 or TRBD2 (5 bases each). Germline-derived CDR1 and CDR2 are LNHDA and SQIVND (reference sequence). V was pared by 4 bases and J by 4 bases, with 16 bases between. This CDR3 is 16 amino acids long. CDR3 sequence (DNA): TGTGCCAGTAGTACACGGGACCGAAAATTCACCGGGGAGCTGTTTTTT. Encoded protein: CASSTRDRKFTGELFF.

The chain couples TRBV7-9 to TRBJ2-7; 8 bases are shared with TRBD1. CDR1 and CDR2 from the germline V gene are SEHNR and FQNEAQ (reference sequence). The CDR3 loop spans 16 amino acids. Germline trimming cut 6 bases from V and 0 bases from J; bases unmatched to any gene: 10. CDR3 sequence reads: CASSLDRVHFSYEQYF. The CDR3 DNA follows: TGTGCCAGCAGTTTGGACAGGGTTCACTTCTCCTACGAGCAGTACTTC.

This clonotype was picked up many times. The chain joins TRBV10-2 to TRBJ1-5; D uncertain. Germline CDR1 and CDR2: WSHSY and SAAADI. The CDR3 length is 15 residues. Trimming removed 7 bases from V and 3 bases from J, with 16 bases in between. The CDR3 reads CASKEDPSNNQPQHF. In nucleotides, the CDR3 is TGCGCCAGCAAGGAGGACCCTTCTAACAATCAGCCCCAGCATTTT.

This clonotype came up many times. The chain is built from TRBV6-5 and TRBJ1-1; D is ambiguous. The V and J ends lost 0 bases and 2 bases respectively, with 10 bases between them. The germline CDR1 and CDR2 sequences are MNHEY and SVGAGI. This CDR3 comprises 15 residues. CDR3 protein: CASSYSKAANTEAFF. For the CDR3, the DNA is TGTGCCAGCAGTTACTCGAAGGCAGCAAACACTGAAGCTTTCTTT.

The V gene is TRBV9, the J gene TRBJ2-6; D may correspond to TRBD1 or TRBD2 (5 bases each). The ends were cut back, 6 bases at V and 12 bases at J, with 16 bases in the middle. CDR3 length equals 13 residues. Germline V gene lookup returns CDR1 SGDLS and CDR2 YYNGEE. The CDR3 DNA sequence: TGTGCCAGCACCGGGACCTCGACCGCCGTCCTGACTTTC. This codes for CASTGTSTAVLTF.

About this clonotype itself: Possible read error: a much larger clone is one base away. V is TRBV5-1 and J is TRBJ2-3; D call uncertain. The CDR3 has 15 amino acids. V was clipped by 0 bases and J by 1 base, with 9 bases between them. The germline V gene has CDR1 SGHRS and CDR2 YFSETQ. The CDR3 DNA is TGCGCCAGCAGCTTGGACAAGGTTGGCACAGATACGCAGTATTTT. Its translation is CASSLDKVGTDTQYF. The complete variable domain, with remaining parts taken from reference TRBV5-1 and TRBJ2-3, reads KAGVTQTPRYLIKTRGQQVTLSCSPISGHRSVSWYQQTPGQGLQFLFEYFSETQRNKGNFPGRFSGRQFSNSRSEMNVSTLELGDSALYLCASSLDKVGTDTQYFGPGTRLTVL.

This clonotype was recorded many times. This rearrangement joins TRBV27 to TRBJ2-7; no reliable D call. Germline lookup yields CDR1 MNHEY and CDR2 SMNVEV (reference sequence). The V gene lost 0 bases and the J gene lost 2 bases, with 14 bases spanning the gap. There are 16 residues in the CDR3. CDR3 nucleotide sequence: TGTGCCAGCAGTTTATCCCGGAGTGGCCTTCCCTACGAGCAGTACTTC. It specifies CASSLSRSGLPYEQYF.

This clonotype was recorded many times. The chain couples TRBV12-5 to TRBJ2-5; TRBD1 matches 8 bases. CDR1 is LGHNT, CDR2 FRNRAP, per germline. This CDR3 is 13 amino acids long. With V trimmed by 6 bases and J by 5 bases, 5 bases remained unmatched. This CDR3 reads CASGPTGAETQYF. CDR3 DNA sequence: TGTGCTAGTGGCCCGACAGGGGCGGAGACCCAGTACTTC.

This clonotype was seen many times. The genes are TRBV3-1 and TRBJ2-7, with 7 bases matching TRBD2. CDR1 and CDR2 from the germline V gene are LGHDT and YNNKEL (reference sequence). Trimming cost V 2 bases and J 1 base; bases outside gene matches: 5. CDR3 length: 15 amino acids. The CDR3 region has the DNA TGTGCCAGCAGCCAATGGCTAGCGGTTTCCTACGAGCAGTACTTC. It translates to CASSQWLAVSYEQYF.

This clonotype was recorded at least ten times. The rearrangement uses TRBV20-1 and TRBJ2-3; D ambiguous. The CDR3 totals 12 residues. Per the germline V gene, CDR1 is DFQATT and CDR2 is SNEGSKA (reference sequence). V lost 8 bases and J 2 bases, leaving 11 bases between the germline ends. Here the CDR3 DNA reads TGCAGTTCTTTTACCCCCACAGATACGCAGTATTTT. It specifies CSSFTPTDTQYF.

This clonotype was seen ten or more times. This chain uses TRBV6-5 with TRBJ1-5; D is possibly TRBD1 (6 bases). The CDR3 length is 19 residues. CDR1 and CDR2 from the germline V gene are MNHEY and SVGAGI. Trimming stripped 0 bases from V and 0 bases from J, with 18 bases between. The CDR3: CASSYSKGERLFSNQPQHF. CDR3 nucleotide sequence: TGTGCCAGCAGTTACTCGAAGGGGGAAAGGTTGTTTAGCAATCAGCCCCAGCATTTT.

This clonotype was found many times. V gene TRBV10-3 combines with J gene TRBJ1-2; 7 nucleotides match TRBD1. Germline values: CDR1 ENHRY, CDR2 SYGVKD. The CDR3 has 13 amino acids. V trimming: 6 bases; J trimming: 3 bases; junction bases outside the gene matches: 4. The CDR3 sequence is CAISNTGDYGYTF. In DNA, the CDR3 is TGTGCCATCAGCAACACAGGGGACTATGGCTACACCTTC.

As regards this clonotype: This may stem from a read error, because a much larger clone lies one nucleotide away. The CDR3 loop reads CASSPSGRTKTIQYF. In nucleotides, the CDR3 is TGTGCCAGCAGCCCTAGCGGGAGAACCAAAACCATTCAGTACTTC. The chain joins TRBV7-2 to TRBJ2-4, with 10 bases identical to TRBD2. Germline CDR1 is SGHTA and CDR2 is FQGNSA. The CDR3 extends over 15 amino acids.

The table lists this clonotype with many counts. Because the CDR3's place on the DNA is in doubt, the DNA is left out and the CDR3 is given as listed by TCRdb. The chain combines TRBV5-6 with TRBJ2-1; whether TRBD1, the table's D call, matches the DNA was not checked. 15 amino acids form the CDR3, both terminal residues included. Germline lookup yields CDR1 SGHDT and CDR2 YYEEEE. CDR3 in amino acids: CASSFQMSFNNEQFF.

Ten or more counts support this clonotype. The CDR3 region has the DNA TGTGCCAGCTCAACCGCAGACGCGGGGGAGCAGTACTTC. Protein product: CASSTADAGEQYF. This chain links TRBV18 with TRBJ2-7; perhaps TRBD2 as D (6 bases). The CDR3 consists of 13 residues. Trimming pared 5 bases from V and 7 bases from J, leaving 15 bases between. The V gene's germline CDR1 is KGHSH and CDR2 LQKENI.

This clonotype was counted at least ten times. The V and J genes are TRBV6-6 and TRBJ2-4; D perhaps matches TRBD2 (6 bases). CDR3 length equals 13 residues. CDR1 is MNHNY, CDR2 SVGAGI, per germline (reference sequence). With 8 bases removed from V and 5 bases from J, the gap between germline ends came to 13 bases. The CDR3 reads CASERGKQNIQYF. The CDR3 DNA reads as TGTGCCAGCGAACGGGGGAAGCAAAACATTCAGTACTTC.

The table lists this clonotype with many counts. V is TRBV5-4 and J is TRBJ1-2, with TRBD1 identical over 7 bases. The CDR3 is 14 residues long. Germline V gene sequence: CDR1 SGHNT, CDR2 YYREEE (reference sequence). The trim removed 2 bases at V and 5 bases at J, leaving 6 bases unmatched. Here the CDR3 reads CASSLGTAQYGYTF. The DNA for the CDR3 is TGTGCCAGCAGCTTAGGGACAGCTCAGTATGGCTACACCTTC.

For this clonotype: An end of the junction does not agree with germline; a read error may underlie this. This sequence joins TRBV20-1 and TRBJ2-5; 9 bases are a match to TRBD2. CDR1 DFQATT and CDR2 SNEGSKA come from the germline V gene (reference sequence). This CDR3 has 18 amino acids. The DNA for the CDR3 is TGCAGTGCTAGAGTTCCATCGGGAGAGCGGGGGGCACAAGAGTCCCAGTACTTC. It specifies CSARVPSGERGAQESQYF.

This clonotype was found many times. J is TRBJ2-1 and V is TRBV6-5; tentatively, D is TRBD2 (5 bases). The CDR3 length is 14 residues. The ends were cut back, 5 bases at V and 4 bases at J, with 12 bases in the middle. Per germline, CDR1 MNHEY and CDR2 SVGAGI. The CDR3 sequence: CASSRVEGYNEQFF. The CDR3 DNA is TGTGCCAGCAGTCGAGTTGAGGGTTACAATGAGCAGTTCTTC.